These T cell receptor beta chains were read from a single sample in a study of Ad26.COV2.S vaccination and SARS-CoV-2 variants. Using immunoSEQ multiplex PCR, the repertoire was profiled, and TCRdb retains in-frame clones only, with some absent. Among 180,000 or so clones listed, around nine tenths were seen once. The specimen was peripheral blood, collected after recovery from COVID-19. These receptors came from a human donor who had recovered from COVID-19. CDR3s include the opening cysteine and the closing phenylalanine or tryptophan. Each record gives: V gene, CDR3 protein.

TRBV4-1	CASSQDEGELFF
TRBV2	CASSAQTLPDTQYF
TRBV10-3	CAISRSAGLTYNEQFF
TRBV7-2	CASSLWGTGGSYEQYF
TRBV29-1	CSVPDRDNYGYTF
TRBV6-4	CASNKGKVYEQYF
TRBV2	CASSEARGDSYEQYF
TRBV5-6	CASSRGAGELFF
TRBV10-1	CASSDGGSADTQYF
TRBV5-1	CASSFGGMNTEAFF
TRBV7-3	CASSSWTSGGELFF
TRBV3-1/TRBV3-2	CASSQLRAEVTQYF
TRBV12-5	CASGFLGDYLSSYNSPLHF
TRBV9	CASSVGGGLVGYTF
TRBV3-1/TRBV3-2	CASSQANYEQYF
TRBV5-4	CASSLVGQGRDTQYF
TRBV5-5	CASSFGDRDQETQYF
TRBV2	CASSNPRVQFF
TRBV7-7	CASSKTGGAETQYF
TRBV9	CASSARTSGSTDTQYF
TRBV9	CASSVEGFNTEAFF
TRBV7-9	CASGASTIRDTEAFF
TRBV4-1	CASSQDSGNSYEQYF
TRBV7-3	CASSPQQGTSYGYTF
TRBV21-1	CASSLRGRRTEAFF
TRBV27	CASSLGGRYEQYF
TRBV3-1/TRBV3-2	CAASVQGADTQYF
TRBV28	CASSSLTGHTEAFF
TRBV6-5	CASSYSMGSRTYEQYF
TRBV9	CASSVGSSGGAHEQFF
TRBV11-2	CASRSSGSWADTQYF
TRBV19	CASSYSEAYNSPLHF
TRBV27	CASSLGLGKETQYF
TRBV13	CASSSRRDRVEGGSNYGYTF
TRBV7-8	CASSFLGQELSNTEAFF
TRBV5-1	CASRPGTGGRHEQFF
TRBV12-5	CASGLDDWTEDYGYTF
TRBV2	CASIRVPSSYEQYF
TRBV4-1	CASSQGPSYEQYF
TRBV5-1	CASSGGTIGYGYTF
TRBV13	CASRRGGLADNNEQFF
TRBV29-1	CSVGSGGEAFF
TRBV7-3	CASSLKAEHSPLHF
TRBV24-1	CATSDLSRPSNQPQHF